Listed below are T cell receptor beta chains from one sample, sequenced in a study of regulatory T cells in long-lasting Graves disease. MiXCR, applied by TCRdb to the multiplex PCR reads, yields one record per CDR3 protein. The sample has hundreds of thousands of distinct CDR3 sequences; 15% to 20% are singletons. These data were likewise used in another study, on T cells in Graves' hyperthyroidism and ophthalmopathy.

The sequenced sample was peripheral blood mononuclear cells (PBMCs), obtained at new diagnosis, from a patient treated with antithyroid drugs. These receptors were obtained from a woman aged 25 to 39 with Graves disease. The CDR3 runs from the conserved cysteine through the conserved F or W. The order of the fields is clone size, J gene, V gene, D gene, CDR3 DNA, CDR3 protein. The D gene is left open where the match is weak. Rows may omit the clone size; those that give it use once, few, many or a size class.

many | TRBJ2-7 | TRBV6-1 | TRBD2 | TGTGCCAGCAGTGCCCGACTAGCGGGAGTATCTGGTGAGCAGTACTTC | CASSARLAGVSGEQYF
many | TRBJ2-3 | TRBV20-1 | TRBD2 | TGCAGTGCTCCAGTACTAGCGGGAGGCCTCACAGATACGCAGTATTTT | CSAPVLAGGLTDTQYF
many | TRBJ2-5 | TRBV11-2 | TRBD2 | TGTGCCAGCAGCCGCGGGACTAGCGAGTCGGAGACCCAGTACTTC | CASSRGTSESETQYF
few | TRBJ2-1 | TRBV20-1 | . | TGCAGTGCTATAGCGGACACATCCTACAATGAGCAGTTCTTC | CSAIADTSYNEQFF
few | TRBJ2-4 | TRBV20-1 | TRBD2 | TGCAGTGCTCCTCTAGCGGGAGGGAGGAACATTCAGTACTTC | CSAPLAGGRNIQYF
. | TRBJ2-1 | TRBV30 | . | TGTGCCCGGTTATACAGGAACAATGAGCAGTTCTTC | CARLYRNNEQFF
few | TRBJ2-7 | TRBV24-1 | TRBD2 | TGTGCCACCAGTGATCTCGGGACTAGCGGGAGTGGCGAGCAGTACTTC | CATSDLGTSGSGEQYF
. | TRBJ2-4 | TRBV6-2/TRBV6-3 | TRBD1 | TGTGCCAGCAGTTACTCTGGACAGGGCAAAAACATTCAGTACTTC | CASSYSGQGKNIQYF
. | TRBJ2-1 | TRBV7-9 | . | TGTGCCAGCAGCCTTTCTTACAGGGCCGACTACAATGAGCAGTTCTTC | CASSLSYRADYNEQFF
. | TRBJ1-3 | TRBV6-1 | TRBD1 | TGTGCCAGCAGCCTGACAGGGAGGAGTGGAAACACCATATATTTT | CASSLTGRSGNTIYF
few | TRBJ1-6 | TRBV6-9 | TRBD1 | TGTGCCAGCAGTTGGGGAGCCGACAGGGCGGGTGGTTCACCCCTCCACTTT | CASSWGADRAGGSPLHF
. | TRBJ1-1 | TRBV7-9 | . | TGTGCCAGCAGCTTAGCGCTATATTTGAACACTGAAGCTTTCTTT | CASSLALYLNTEAFF
many | TRBJ1-2 | TRBV12-3/TRBV12-4 | TRBD1 | TGTGCCAGCAGTCTACAACCGGGACAGGGATTCCCAAAACCAATCTTC | CASSLQPGQGFPKPIF
many | TRBJ2-7 | TRBV6-1 | . | TGTGCCACCCTTAGGGGAATCCCGACGAGCTCCTACGAGCAGTACTTC | CATLRGIPTSSYEQYF
. | TRBJ1-2 | TRBV10-3 | . | TGTGCCATCAGTGCAGCCAACTATGGCTACACCTTC | CAISAANYGYTF
. | TRBJ1-1 | TRBV5-1 | . | TGCGCCAGCAGCCCCACAAGAACGAAAGAAAACACTGAAGCTTTCTTT | CASSPTRTKENTEAFF
many | TRBJ2-5 | TRBV7-8 | . | TGTGCCAGCAGCTTAGGAGCGACCCAGTACTTC | CASSLGATQYF
. | TRBJ2-3 | TRBV27 | TRBD2 | TGTGCCAGCAGTTTGAAAGGGAGGGGTTATTATACGCAGTATTTT | CASSLKGRGYYTQYF
many | TRBJ2-5 | TRBV7-8 | . | TGTGCCAGCAGCTTAACTGCGGCAGGGACGTACCAAGAGACCCAGTACTTC | CASSLTAAGTYQETQYF
few | TRBJ2-7 | TRBV15 | . | TGTGCCACCAGCAGAGATAGAGAAACCTACGAGCAGTACTTC | CATSRDRETYEQYF
. | TRBJ2-3 | TRBV20-1 | TRBD1 | TGCAGTGCGGGGACAGGGTGGATTAGCAAAACAGATACGCAGTATTTT | CSAGTGWISKTDTQYF
. | TRBJ2-1 | TRBV19 | . | TGTGCCAGTAATAGTAGGGCGGCATTCTACAATGAGCAGTTCTTC | CASNSRAAFYNEQFF
many | TRBJ2-7 | TRBV2 | . | TGTGCCAGCAGTGAACCTTTTACGACCTACGAGCAGTACTTC | CASSEPFTTYEQYF
many | TRBJ1-5 | TRBV20-1 | . | TGCAGTGCTAGCTTGCTAGCGTCCAATCAGCCCCAGCATTTT | CSASLLASNQPQHF
many | TRBJ1-1 | TRBV6-1 | . | TGTGCCAGCAGTCTTGACAGGACTGAAGCTTTCTTT | CASSLDRTEAFF
. | TRBJ1-4 | TRBV5-1 | . | TGCGCCAGCAGCTTATCACTGGGTAGAAATGAAAAACTGTTTTTT | CASSLSLGRNEKLFF
many | TRBJ1-2 | TRBV6-2/TRBV6-3 | . | TGTGCCAGCAGTTACCCGGAATCAGGGGAGTACACCTTC | CASSYPESGEYTF
many | TRBJ2-2 | TRBV2 | . | TGTGCCAGCAGCGTAGTAGGGAACACCGGGGAGCTGTTTTTT | CASSVVGNTGELFF
few | TRBJ2-2 | TRBV18 | TRBD2 | TGTGCCAGCTCACCTTCCGGGGCTAGCGGGAGCGCCGGGGAGCTGTTTTTT | CASSPSGASGSAGELFF
once | TRBJ2-1 | TRBV2 | . | TGTGCCAGCAGTGGTTCAGGGGACCCCTCCTACAATGAGCAGTTCTTC | CASSGSGDPSYNEQFF
. | TRBJ2-7 | TRBV18 | . | TGTGCCAGCTCATGGGACACCTCCTACGAGCAGTACTTC | CASSWDTSYEQYF
many | TRBJ1-2 | TRBV20-1 | . | TGCAGTGCTAGAGACAAGATCGGAGGCTATGGCTACACCTTC | CSARDKIGGYGYTF
. | TRBJ2-1 | TRBV20-1 | TRBD2 | TGCAGCGCGAGGCCTAGCGGGAACAATGAGCAGTTCTTC | CSARPSGNNEQFF
many | TRBJ2-7 | TRBV20-1 | . | TGCAGTGCTAGAGAGTACGAGCAGTACTTC | CSAREYEQYF
few | TRBJ1-3 | TRBV2 | . | TGTGCCAGCACCCTCTCGCGGGACATTCTGTCGTACACCATATATTTT | CASTLSRDILSYTIYF
. | TRBJ2-6 | TRBV2 | . | TGTGCCAGCAGGGGGGGTAGGGCGGATCGCTCTGGGGCCAACGTCCTGACTTTC | CASRGGRADRSGANVLTF
. | TRBJ2-7 | TRBV18 | . | TGTGCCAGCTCACCACAGGGACTTCAAATCTACGAGCAGTACTTC | CASSPQGLQIYEQYF
few | TRBJ1-5 | TRBV27 | TRBD1 | TGTGCCAGCAAAGACAGGGCTAGCAATCAGCCCCAGCATTTT | CASKDRASNQPQHF
. | TRBJ2-1 | TRBV5-1 | TRBD2 | TGCGCCAGCAGCTTGCGTGGACTAGCCCTCAATGAGCAGTTCTTC | CASSLRGLALNEQFF
many | TRBJ1-5 | TRBV19 | . | TGTGCCAGTACTCCAGGGGCGGGGAATAAGAATCAGCCCCAGCATTTT | CASTPGAGNKNQPQHF
. | TRBJ1-2 | TRBV3-1 | . | TGTGCCAGCAGCCAAGGTACAGGAGACCTTTATGGCTACACCTTC | CASSQGTGDLYGYTF
. | TRBJ1-2 | TRBV6-1 | . | TGTGCCTGCAGTGGGACAAACTATGGCTACACCTTC | CACSGTNYGYTF
many | TRBJ1-1 | TRBV2 | TRBD1 | TGTGCCAGCACGGTGTCAGGGGGTGCCTCGGGCACTGAAGCTTTCTTT | CASTVSGGASGTEAFF
once | TRBJ1-5 | TRBV19 | TRBD1 | TGTGCCAGTAGTGGCCCGGACAGGCAATATAGCAATCAGCCCCAGCATTTT | CASSGPDRQYSNQPQHF
many | TRBJ2-3 | TRBV7-9 | . | TGTGCCAGCAGACCCCCTACACGTCCCGCCACAGATACGCAGTATTTT | CASRPPTRPATDTQYF
many | TRBJ2-7 | TRBV18 | . | TGTGCCAGCTCACCACTGGACACGACCTACGAGCAGTACTTC | CASSPLDTTYEQYF
. | TRBJ2-7 | TRBV9 | . | TGTGCCAGCAGCCCCCGTCCCCAAAGCGAGCAGTACTTC | CASSPRPQSEQYF
many | TRBJ2-7 | TRBV7-2 | . | TGTGCCAGCAGCCGGGACGCCTTCTCCTACGAGCAGTACTTC | CASSRDAFSYEQYF
few | TRBJ1-5 | TRBV20-1 | . | TGCAGTGCTATTCGGGGGGGGAATCAGCCCCAGCATTTT | CSAIRGGNQPQHF
once | TRBJ1-1 | TRBV9 | . | TGTGCCAGCAGCGTAACAGGGAGGGGGGGTGAAGCTTTCTTT | CASSVTGRGGEAFF
many | TRBJ1-1 | TRBV20-1 | . | TGCAGTGCTAGACCACAGGGTCGGACTGAAGCTTTCTTT | CSARPQGRTEAFF
many | TRBJ1-1 | TRBV27 | TRBD1 | TGTGCCAGCGGGTTAGACAGGGAGACTGAAGCTTTCTTT | CASGLDRETEAFF
. | TRBJ2-5 | TRBV3-1 | TRBD1 | TGTGCCAGCAGCCGGTTTGGACAGGGTGCGGCAGAGACCCAGTACTTC | CASSRFGQGAAETQYF
few | TRBJ2-3 | TRBV5-4 | . | TGTGCCAGCAGCACCACAGGGCCAGATACGCAGTATTTT | CASSTTGPDTQYF
once | TRBJ2-2 | TRBV6-1 | . | TGTGCCACCCCAGTGGGGAACACCGGGGAGCTGTTTTTT | CATPVGNTGELFF
. | TRBJ2-2 | TRBV7-9 | TRBD2 | TGTGCCAGCAGCCCGCGCGCTAGCGGGAGATTGACCGGGGAGCTGTTTTTT | CASSPRASGRLTGELFF
. | TRBJ1-2 | TRBV19 | . | TGTGCCAGTGAACCTCGGACAAACTATGGCTACACCTTC | CASEPRTNYGYTF